The present TCR beta chain was sequenced within a study of cytomegalovirus exposure and HLA in healthy donors. Study conclusions and caveats: Among TCR sequences, most were rare, though some public TCRs appeared in many donors. Diagnosis of cytomegalovirus status made by the classifier reportedly showed high specificity and sensitivity. A later analysis reportedly identified an Asian-associated ancestry cluster as carrying fewer N-insertions than the roughly 700-donor mean.

Researchers ran the PCR with 60 Vbeta and 13 Jbeta primers. Data came from immunoSEQ multiplex PCR; TCRdb stores just in-frame clones and leaves some out. Of some 130,000 clones detected, around 69% appear once; the ten largest clones hold approximately 2.6%. This clone was seen a few times. The antigen remains undetermined. Sequencing was done on a sample of PBMCs. This receptor was taken from a human donor in good health.

As DNA, the CDR3 is TGTGCCAGCAGGAAAAGTAGCAAGAGTGAGCAGTTCTTC. Translating gives CASRKSSKSEQFF. This chain connects TRBV7-2 to TRBJ2-1; D unclear. This CDR3 is 13 amino acids long. The germline gives CDR1 SGHTA, CDR2 FQGNSA. V lost 6 bases, J lost 9 bases, and 15 bases lay in between.